Here is one TCR beta chain with its context. The antigen is undetermined. The method was immunoSEQ multiplex PCR; TCRdb's version includes in-frame clones alone and lacks a portion of them. Of just over 80,000 clones listed, approximately 96% are singletons. This sample is drawn from a study of cytomegalovirus exposure and HLA in healthy donors. Germline lookup yields CDR1 MNHEY and CDR2 SMNVEV (reference sequence). Trimming cost V 5 bases and J 4 bases, with 17 bases left between them. The CDR3 contains 15 residues. General study findings and limits: The study designated 150 or so TCR beta chains cytomegalovirus-associated. It was confirmed in vitro that a few of the CMV-associated chains were specific for CMV antigens. Using the classifier, cytomegalovirus status was reportedly diagnosed with high specificity and sensitivity.

The donors were part of the validation cohort, which consisted of over a hundred subjects and was separate from the first cohort of about 720 subjects. This sequence originates from a woman aged 18-35 years in good health and CMV-seronegative. The V call is TRBV27, the J call TRBJ1-1; a weak D match, TRBD1 (6 bases). What was sequenced was PBMCs. As DNA, the CDR3 is TGTGCCAGCAGTCCAGGACAGACGGGGGGCACTGAAGCTTTCTTT. It specifies CASSPGQTGGTEAFF.